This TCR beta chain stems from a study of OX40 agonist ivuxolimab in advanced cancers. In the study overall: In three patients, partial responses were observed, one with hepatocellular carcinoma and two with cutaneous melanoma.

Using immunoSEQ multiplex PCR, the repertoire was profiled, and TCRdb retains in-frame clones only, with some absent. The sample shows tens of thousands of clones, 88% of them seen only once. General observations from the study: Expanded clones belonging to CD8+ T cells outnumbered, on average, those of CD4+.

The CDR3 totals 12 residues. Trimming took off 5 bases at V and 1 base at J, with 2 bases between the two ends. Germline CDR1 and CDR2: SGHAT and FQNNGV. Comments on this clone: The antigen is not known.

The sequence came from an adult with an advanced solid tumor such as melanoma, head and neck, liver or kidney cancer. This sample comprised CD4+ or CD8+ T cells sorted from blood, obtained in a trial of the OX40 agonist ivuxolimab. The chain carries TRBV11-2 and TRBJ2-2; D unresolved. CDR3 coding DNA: TGTGCCAGCAGCATGAACACCGGGGAGCTGTTTTTT. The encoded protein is CASSMNTGELFF.